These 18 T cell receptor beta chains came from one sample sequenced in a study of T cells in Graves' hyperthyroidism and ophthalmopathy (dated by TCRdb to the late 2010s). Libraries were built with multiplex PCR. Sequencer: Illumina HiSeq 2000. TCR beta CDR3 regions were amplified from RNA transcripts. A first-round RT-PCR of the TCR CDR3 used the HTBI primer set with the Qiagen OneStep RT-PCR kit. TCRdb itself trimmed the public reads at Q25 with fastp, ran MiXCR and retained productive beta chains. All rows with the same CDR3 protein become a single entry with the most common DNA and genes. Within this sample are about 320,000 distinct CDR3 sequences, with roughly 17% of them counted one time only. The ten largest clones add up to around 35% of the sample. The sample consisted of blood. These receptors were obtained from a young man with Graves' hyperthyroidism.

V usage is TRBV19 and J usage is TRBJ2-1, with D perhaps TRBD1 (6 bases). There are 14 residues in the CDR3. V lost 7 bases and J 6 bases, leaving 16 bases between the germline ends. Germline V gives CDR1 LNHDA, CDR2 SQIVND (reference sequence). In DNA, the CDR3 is TGTGCCAGTACTCACAGGGAAGCTTTCAATGAGCAGTTCTTC. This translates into CASTHREAFNEQFF.

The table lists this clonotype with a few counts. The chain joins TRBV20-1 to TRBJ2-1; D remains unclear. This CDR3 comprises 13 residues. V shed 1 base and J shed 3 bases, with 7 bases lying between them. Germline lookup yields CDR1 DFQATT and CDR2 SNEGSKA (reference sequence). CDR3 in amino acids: CSARVVSYNEQFF. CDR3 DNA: TGCAGTGCTAGAGTAGTCAGCTACAATGAGCAGTTCTTC.

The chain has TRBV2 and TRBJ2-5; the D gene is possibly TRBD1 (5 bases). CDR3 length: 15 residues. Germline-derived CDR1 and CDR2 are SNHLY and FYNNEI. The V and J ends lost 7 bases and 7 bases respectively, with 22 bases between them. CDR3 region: CASTSPKMGPVTQYF. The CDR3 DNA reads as TGTGCCAGCACCTCCCCCAAAATGGGGCCGGTGACCCAGTACTTC.

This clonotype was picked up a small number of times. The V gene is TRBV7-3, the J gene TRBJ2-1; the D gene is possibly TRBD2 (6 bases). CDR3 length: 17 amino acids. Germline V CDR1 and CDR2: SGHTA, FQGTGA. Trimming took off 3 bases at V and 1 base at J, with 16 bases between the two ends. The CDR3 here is CASSFYPSALSYNEQFF. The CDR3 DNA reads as TGTGCCAGCAGCTTTTACCCTAGCGCGCTATCCTACAATGAGCAGTTCTTC.

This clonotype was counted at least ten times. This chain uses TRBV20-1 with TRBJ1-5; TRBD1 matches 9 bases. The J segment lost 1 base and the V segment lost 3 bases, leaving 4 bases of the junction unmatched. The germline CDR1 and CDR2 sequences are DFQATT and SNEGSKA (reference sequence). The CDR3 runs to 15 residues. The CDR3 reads CSARAGTGSNQPQHF. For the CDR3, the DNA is TGCAGTGCTAGGGCCGGGACAGGGAGCAATCAGCCCCAGCATTTT.

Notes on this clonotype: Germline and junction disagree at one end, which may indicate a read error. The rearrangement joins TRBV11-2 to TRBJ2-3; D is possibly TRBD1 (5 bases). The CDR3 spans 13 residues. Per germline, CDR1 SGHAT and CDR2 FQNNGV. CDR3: CASSPPGSDMQYF. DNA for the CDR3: TGTGCCAGCAGCCCTCCAGGGTCCGATATGCAGTATTTT.

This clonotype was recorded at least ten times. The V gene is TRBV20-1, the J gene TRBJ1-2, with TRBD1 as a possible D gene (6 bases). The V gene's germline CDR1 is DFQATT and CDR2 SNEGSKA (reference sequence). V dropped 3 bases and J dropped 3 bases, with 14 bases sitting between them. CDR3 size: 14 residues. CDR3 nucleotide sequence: TGCAGTGCTAGGGCCCTACAGGGAGACTATGGCTACACCTTC. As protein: CSARALQGDYGYTF.

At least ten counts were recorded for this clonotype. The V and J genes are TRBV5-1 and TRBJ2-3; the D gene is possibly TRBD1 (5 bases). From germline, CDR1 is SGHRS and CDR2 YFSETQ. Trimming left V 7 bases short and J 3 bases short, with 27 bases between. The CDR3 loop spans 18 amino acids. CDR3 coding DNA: TGCGCCAGCCGGAGACAGCAAATTTTCCCCGGAGATACAGATACGCAGTATTTT. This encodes CASRRQQIFPGDTDTQYF.

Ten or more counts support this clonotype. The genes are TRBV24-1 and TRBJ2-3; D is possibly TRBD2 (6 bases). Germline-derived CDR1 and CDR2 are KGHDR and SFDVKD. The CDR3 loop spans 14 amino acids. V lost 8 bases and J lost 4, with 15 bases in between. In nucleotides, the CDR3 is TGTGCCACCACGGACGGGACTGGATCAGATACGCAGTATTTT. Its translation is CATTDGTGSDTQYF.

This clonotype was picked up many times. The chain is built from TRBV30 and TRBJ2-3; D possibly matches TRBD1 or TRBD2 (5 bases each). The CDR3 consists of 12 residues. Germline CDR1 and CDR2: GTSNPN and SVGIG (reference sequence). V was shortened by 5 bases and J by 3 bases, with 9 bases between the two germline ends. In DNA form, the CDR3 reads TGTGCCTGGGGCGAGGGGACAGATACGCAGTATTTT. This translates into CAWGEGTDTQYF.

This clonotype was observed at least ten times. Written as DNA, the CDR3 is TGTGCCAGCAGCCAAGAAGGCATCACTGAAGCTTTCTTT. Protein: CASSQEGITEAFF. The chain carries TRBV3-1 and TRBJ1-1; D gene uncertain. Germline V CDR1 and CDR2: LGHDT, YNNKEL (reference sequence). Trimming removed 0 bases at V and 4 bases at J, with 6 bases between. The CDR3 length is 13 residues. Looking up the rest from reference TRBV3-1 and TRBJ1-1 gives the full variable domain: DTAVSQTPKYLVTQMGNDKSIKCEQNLGHDTMYWYKQDSKKFLKIMFSYNNKELIINETVPNRFSPKSPDKAHLNLHINSLELGDSAVYFCASSQEGITEAFFGQGTRLTVV.

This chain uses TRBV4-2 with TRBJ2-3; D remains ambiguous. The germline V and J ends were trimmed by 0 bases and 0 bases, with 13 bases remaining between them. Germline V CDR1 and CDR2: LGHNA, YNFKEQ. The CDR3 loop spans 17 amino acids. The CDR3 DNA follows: TGTGCCAGCAGCCAAGATCCCGGTACTGCTAGCACAGATACGCAGTATTTT. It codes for CASSQDPGTASTDTQYF.

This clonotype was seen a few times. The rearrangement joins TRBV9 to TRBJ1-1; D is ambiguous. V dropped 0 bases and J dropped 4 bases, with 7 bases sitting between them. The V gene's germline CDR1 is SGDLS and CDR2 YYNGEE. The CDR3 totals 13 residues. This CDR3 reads CASSVVSGTEAFF. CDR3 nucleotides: TGTGCCAGCAGCGTAGTAAGCGGCACTGAAGCTTTCTTT.

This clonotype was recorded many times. The CDR3: CATLRGGTDTQYF. The CDR3 DNA reads TGTGCCACCCTAAGGGGGGGGACAGATACGCAGTATTTT. This rearrangement joins TRBV3-1 to TRBJ2-3, with a tentative D call TRBD2 (7 bases). From germline, CDR1 is LGHDT and CDR2 YNNKEL (reference sequence). Trimming took off 10 bases at V and 3 bases at J, with 14 bases between the two ends. The CDR3 covers 13 residues.

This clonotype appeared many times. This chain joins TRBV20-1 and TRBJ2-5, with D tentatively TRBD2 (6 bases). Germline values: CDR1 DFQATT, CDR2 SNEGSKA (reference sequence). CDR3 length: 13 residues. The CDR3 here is CRATPSVQETQYF. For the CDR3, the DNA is TGCAGAGCCACCCCTAGCGTCCAAGAGACCCAGTACTTC.

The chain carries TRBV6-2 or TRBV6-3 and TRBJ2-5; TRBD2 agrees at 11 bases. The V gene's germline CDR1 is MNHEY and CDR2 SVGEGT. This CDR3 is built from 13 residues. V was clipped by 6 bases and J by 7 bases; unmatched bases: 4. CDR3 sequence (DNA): TGTGCCAGCAGGCCCACTAGCGGGGGGACCCAGTACTTC. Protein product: CASRPTSGGTQYF.

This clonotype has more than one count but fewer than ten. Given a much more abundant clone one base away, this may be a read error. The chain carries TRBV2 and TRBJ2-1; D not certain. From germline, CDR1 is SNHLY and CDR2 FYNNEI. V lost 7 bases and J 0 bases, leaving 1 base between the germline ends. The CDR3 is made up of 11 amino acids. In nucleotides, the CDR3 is TGTGCCAGCAACTCCTACAATGAGCAGTTCTTC. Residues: CASNSYNEQFF.

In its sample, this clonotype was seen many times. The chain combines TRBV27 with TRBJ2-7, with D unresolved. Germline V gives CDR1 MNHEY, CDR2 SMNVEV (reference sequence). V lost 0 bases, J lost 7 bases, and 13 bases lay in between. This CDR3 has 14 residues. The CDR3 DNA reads TGTGCCAGCAGTTTATCCCCGGACCTTTCAGAGCAGTACTTC. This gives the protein CASSLSPDLSEQYF.